This record looks at one TCR beta chain sequence and its context. The junction had 4 bases not matched to a gene; V was cut back by 2 bases and J by 10 bases. The CDR3 spans 13 residues. Germline values: CDR1 MNHEY, CDR2 SVGAGI. The data were obtained in a study of blood T cell repertoires in COVID-19. Study context: Samples came from the United States, Italy and Spain, spanning acute and convalescent COVID-19. From T cells, B-cell-depleted T cells, or PBMCs came the material, which was cDNA or gDNA.

Authors' data handling: Scientists estimated how many nucleated cells there were by amplifying reference gene primers. Repertoires were generated with immunoSEQ multiplex PCR, while TCRdb's copy carries only in-frame clones and drops some. That table gives V, J and clone size, and the DNA gave D and trimming. This table has about 120,000 clones, 81% appearing once. The gene calls are TRBV6-5 and TRBJ1-1, with 10 bases aligning to TRBD1. The source of this sequence is a man aged 50 to 60 with acute or convalescent COVID-19. Sequenced sample: peripheral blood. The CDR3, as DNA: TGTGCCAGCAGTTACCCGGGACAGGGGAGAGCTTTCTTT. It specifies CASSYPGQGRAFF.